This is a list of T cell receptor beta chains from one sample in a study of T cell responses to AZD1222 COVID-19 vaccine. The method was immunoSEQ multiplex PCR; TCRdb's version includes in-frame clones alone and lacks a portion of them. The sample has some 250,000 clones; 90% to 95% are singletons. This sample comprised peripheral blood, obtained 28 days after the second AZD1222 dose. The receptors stem from an adult who received the AZD1222 COVID-19 vaccine. CDR3s include the opening cysteine and the closing phenylalanine or tryptophan. D genes are given only for firm matches. A clone size is listed for some rows: how often the clone was seen (once, few, many), or a class if it is expanded.

V gene	D gene	J gene	clone size	CDR3 DNA	CDR3 protein
TRBV5-1	TRBD1	TRBJ2-2	.	TGCGCCAGCAGCCTGACAGGGTCAGGGGAGCTGTTTTTT	CASSLTGSGELFF
TRBV4-1	TRBD1	TRBJ1-3	.	TGCGCCAGCAGCCTGAACGCCGAGGGGGCCGGTGGAAACACCATATATTTT	CASSLNAEGAGGNTIYF
TRBV19	.	TRBJ1-2	.	TGTGCCAGTAGTATCGGGGGCGGGACAATCAACTATGGCTACACCTTC	CASSIGGGTINYGYTF
TRBV28	TRBD2	TRBJ2-3	.	TGTGCCAGCAGTTCCCTGGGCGGGAGTAAGGAAGATACGCAGTATTTT	CASSSLGGSKEDTQYF
TRBV5-1	TRBD2	TRBJ2-5	.	TGCGCCAGCAGCTTGGAGGGGACTAGCCCGGAATTTCAAGAGACCCAGTACTTC	CASSLEGTSPEFQETQYF
TRBV5-6	.	TRBJ1-5	.	TGTGCCAGCAGCAGCCACAGGGCTCAGCCCCAGCATTTT	CASSSHRAQPQHF
TRBV3-1/TRBV3-2	.	TRBJ2-5	.	TGTGCCAGCAGCAGGGGTAGCGGACTTCAAGAGACCCAGTACTTC	CASSRGSGLQETQYF
TRBV15	TRBD2	TRBJ2-5	.	TGTGCCACCAGCAGAGTCAGACGGGGGGAAAAGACCCAGTACTTC	CATSRVRRGEKTQYF
TRBV5-1	.	TRBJ1-4	.	TGCGCCAGCAGCTTGGTAGGGGCGGAAGAAAAACTGTTTTTT	CASSLVGAEEKLFF
TRBV5-6	.	TRBJ2-7	.	TGTGCCAGCAGCTTGGAAACAGAGCAGTACTTC	CASSLETEQYF
TRBV12-3/TRBV12-4	.	TRBJ2-7	.	TGTGCCAGCAGTTTAGAGCGCTCCTACGAGCAGTACTTC	CASSLERSYEQYF
TRBV7-3	.	TRBJ2-1	few	TGTGCCAGCAGCTTAACGGACTTCAATGAGCAGTTCTTC	CASSLTDFNEQFF
TRBV6-1	TRBD1	TRBJ1-5	.	TGTGCCAGCAGTGGACAGGGGGCAAGGCCCCAGCATTTT	CASSGQGARPQHF
TRBV19	.	TRBJ1-5	.	TGTGCCAGTAGTAGACAGGCGATTAGCAATCAGCCCCAGCATTTT	CASSRQAISNQPQHF
TRBV2	TRBD1	TRBJ2-7	.	TGTGCCAGCAGCGGGACAGGGATTGTCCGGCAGTACTTC	CASSGTGIVRQYF
TRBV19	.	TRBJ2-5	.	TGTGCCAGTAGTATTACGGGGGACCAAGAGACCCAGTACTTC	CASSITGDQETQYF
TRBV19	.	TRBJ2-2	.	TGTGCCAGTAGTTCCGGGACTAACACCGGGGAGCTGTTTTTT	CASSSGTNTGELFF
TRBV19	.	TRBJ1-2	.	TGTGCCAGTAGTAACCGGGATGGGTATGGCTACACCTTC	CASSNRDGYGYTF
TRBV7-9	.	TRBJ2-1	.	TGTGCCAGCAGCAATTCGGGTAACAATGAGCAGTTCTTC	CASSNSGNNEQFF
TRBV2	.	TRBJ2-6	.	TGTGCCAGCAGTGAGGCCAGGGCTGCCAACGTCCTGACTTTC	CASSEARAANVLTF
TRBV9	TRBD2	TRBJ2-1	.	TGTGCCAGCAGCTTGAGACTAGCGGTAGGGGGTGAGCAGTTCTTC	CASSLRLAVGGEQFF
TRBV29-1	.	TRBJ2-2	.	TGCAGCGCATACGGGAACACCGGGGAGCTGTTTTTT	CSAYGNTGELFF
TRBV28	TRBD1	TRBJ1-2	.	TGTGCCAGCAGTCGATCGAACACCGGGACAGGAGGTTATGGCTACACCTTC	CASSRSNTGTGGYGYTF
TRBV28	.	TRBJ1-6	.	TGTGCCAGCAGTTTATATAACAGTAATTCACCCCTCCACTTT	CASSLYNSNSPLHF
TRBV3-1/TRBV3-2	.	TRBJ1-2	.	TGTGCCAGCAGCAACCGGGCCGCCGATGGCTACACCTTC	CASSNRAADGYTF
TRBV5-4	.	TRBJ1-1	.	TGTGCCACCCGGGACGGGGGGAACACTGAAGCTTTCTTT	CATRDGGNTEAFF
TRBV18	.	TRBJ1-1	.	TGTGCCAGCTCACTCGGGACGTCGGGGACTGAAGCTTTCTTT	CASSLGTSGTEAFF
TRBV5-1	TRBD2	TRBJ2-5	.	TGCGCCAGCAGCCAGGGGACTAGCGGGGGGGCCGAAGAGACCCAGTACTTC	CASSQGTSGGAEETQYF
TRBV4-1	.	TRBJ2-5	.	TGCGCCAGCAGCCAAGGACCTACGGTGGAGACCCAGTACTTC	CASSQGPTVETQYF
TRBV7-9	.	TRBJ1-1	.	TGTGCCAGCAGCTTAAGAGGTGATTACACTGAAGCTTTCTTT	CASSLRGDYTEAFF
TRBV28	.	TRBJ2-3	.	TGTGCCTGTGGAGTCACAGATACGCAGTATTTT	CACGVTDTQYF
TRBV20-1	.	TRBJ1-1	once	TGCAGTGCGCCGTCCGGAACTGAAGCTTTCTTT	CSAPSGTEAFF
TRBV7-2	.	TRBJ2-1	.	TGTGCCAGCAGCTTAATGGGGGGAAACAATGAGCAGTTCTTC	CASSLMGGNNEQFF
TRBV6-1	.	TRBJ1-2	.	TGTGCCAGCAGTGAAACCGCTTACTATGGCTACACCTTC	CASSETAYYGYTF
TRBV7-2	.	TRBJ2-1	.	TGTGCCAGCAGCATGGGGGCCCAGGGGATTGAGCAGTTCTTC	CASSMGAQGIEQFF
TRBV6-5	.	TRBJ2-2	.	TGTGCCAGTAAAGAGGGGATCACCGGGGAGCTGTTTTTT	CASKEGITGELFF
TRBV7-2	.	TRBJ1-3	once	TGTGCCAGCAGCTTCTCGGCCGAGGTGTATGGAAACACCATATATTTT	CASSFSAEVYGNTIYF
TRBV9	.	TRBJ2-7	.	TGTGCCAGCAGCCCCAGGACCGCCACCTACGAGCAGTACTTC	CASSPRTATYEQYF
TRBV1	.	TRBJ2-3	.	TGCACCAGCAGCCAGGGAGGACTAGCGGGGGGAGGCGATACGCAGTATTTT	CTSSQGGLAGGGDTQYF
TRBV19	.	TRBJ2-7	.	TGTGGGGGAACGGGAGCTGTCTACGAGCAGTACTTC	CGGTGAVYEQYF
TRBV5-1	.	TRBJ1-4	.	TGCGCCAGCAGCTTGCAGGGAGAGGGTGAAAAACTGTTTTTT	CASSLQGEGEKLFF
TRBV28	.	TRBJ1-2	.	TGTGCCAGCAGTGATACGAGGGCCAGGTCTACAACCTTC	CASSDTRARSTTF
TRBV2	.	TRBJ2-7	once	TGTGCCAGCAGTCAGGACATCTACGAGCAGTACTTC	CASSQDIYEQYF
TRBV18	.	TRBJ2-7	.	TGTGCCAGCTCACTAGAGCCAGGGGCCCACGAGCAGTACTTC	CASSLEPGAHEQYF
TRBV12-5	.	TRBJ1-1	.	TGTGCTAGTGGTTTGCAGGGGCGGCAGGCTTTCTTT	CASGLQGRQAFF
TRBV19	TRBD1	TRBJ2-1	.	TGTGCCAGTAGTACGGGACAGGCAAACAATGAGCAGTTCTTC	CASSTGQANNEQFF
TRBV5-4	.	TRBJ1-4	.	TGTGCCAGCAGCGCCGGGAGCGCTACTAATGAAAAACTGTTTTTT	CASSAGSATNEKLFF
TRBV18	.	TRBJ1-5	once	TGTGCCAGCTCACCTTGGACATCCAATCAGCCCCAGCATTTT	CASSPWTSNQPQHF
TRBV27	.	TRBJ2-2	.	TGTGCCAGCACCCTCTTTAGCCTGACAGGGAACACCGGGGAGCTGTTTTTT	CASTLFSLTGNTGELFF
TRBV28	.	TRBJ1-4	.	TGTGCCAGCAACGTGGCCCCCGGGGGCGGAAAACTGTTTTTT	CASNVAPGGGKLFF
TRBV11-2	.	TRBJ2-1	.	TGTGCCAGCAGCTCTCTCGTCGCCTACAATGAGCAGTTCTTC	CASSSLVAYNEQFF
TRBV7-9	TRBD1	TRBJ1-2	.	TGTGCCAGCAGCTTAACCGGGACAGGGATCTATGGCTACACCTTC	CASSLTGTGIYGYTF
TRBV20-1	TRBD1	TRBJ1-2	.	TGCAGTGCTAGTCCGGGACAGGAAGAGGGATCCTTC	CSASPGQEEGSF
TRBV28	.	TRBJ1-1	.	TGTGCCAGCAGCCCCCCCCCTTTCTTT	CASSPPPFF
TRBV10-3	.	TRBJ1-2	.	TGTGCCATCATGGGACCGCGGGATGGCTACACCTTC	CAIMGPRDGYTF
TRBV28	.	TRBJ1-3	once	TGTGCCAGCAGTCTCGGACCCAACTCTGGAAACACCATATATTTT	CASSLGPNSGNTIYF
TRBV7-2	.	TRBJ1-4	.	TGTGCCAGCAGCTTAGCGCCCCTCGGGAGGGTTAATGAAAAACTGTTTTTT	CASSLAPLGRVNEKLFF
TRBV4-1	TRBD2	TRBJ2-1	.	TGCGCCAGCAGCCAAGGTCTAGCGGGAGCCGGTGAGCAGTTCTTC	CASSQGLAGAGEQFF
TRBV5-1	.	TRBJ1-3	.	TGCGCCAGCAGCTTGGCTGGGGGACTGTCTGGAAACACCATATATTTT	CASSLAGGLSGNTIYF